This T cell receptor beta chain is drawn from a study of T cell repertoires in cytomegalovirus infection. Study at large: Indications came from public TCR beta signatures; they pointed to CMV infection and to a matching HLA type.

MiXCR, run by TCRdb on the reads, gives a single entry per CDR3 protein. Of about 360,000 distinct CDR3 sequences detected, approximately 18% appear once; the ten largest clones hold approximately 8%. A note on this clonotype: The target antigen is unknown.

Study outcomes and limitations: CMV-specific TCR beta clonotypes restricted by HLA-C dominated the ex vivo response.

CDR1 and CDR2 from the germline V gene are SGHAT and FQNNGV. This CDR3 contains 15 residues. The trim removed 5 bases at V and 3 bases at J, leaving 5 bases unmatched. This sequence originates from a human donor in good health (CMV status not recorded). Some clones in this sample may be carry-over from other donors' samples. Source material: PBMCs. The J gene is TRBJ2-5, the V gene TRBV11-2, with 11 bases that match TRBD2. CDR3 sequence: CASSQGLAEKETQYF. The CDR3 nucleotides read TGTGCCAGCAGCCAGGGACTAGCGGAAAAAGAGACCCAGTACTTC.